This TCR beta chain was sequenced for a study of OX40 agonist ivuxolimab in advanced cancers. Study details: Treatment of patients was with ivuxolimab, an agonistic anti-OX40 (CD134) antibody. Hepatocellular carcinoma, melanoma, renal cell or head and neck cancer was diagnosed in the dose-escalation patients.

CDR1 GTSNPN and CDR2 SVGIG come from the germline V gene (reference sequence). This CDR3 has 15 amino acids. After removal of 3 bases from V and 7 bases from J, the junction contained 4 bases not matched to a gene. TCRdb keeps only in-frame clones here, not all; method: immunoSEQ multiplex PCR. There are about 31,000 clones in the sample; around 85% occur only once, and over 35% lies in the top ten. The chain employs TRBV30 and TRBJ2-1, with 15 bases fitting TRBD2. The source material was CD4+ or CD8+ T cells sorted from blood, sampled in a trial of the OX40 agonist ivuxolimab. This clonotype was sampled from an adult with an advanced solid tumor such as melanoma, head and neck, liver or kidney cancer. CDR3 DNA: TGTGCCTGGAGCCCCGGGACTAGCGGGGGGAATGAGCAGTTCTTC. Its translation: CAWSPGTSGGNEQFF.